This TCR beta chain was documented in a study of cytomegalovirus exposure and HLA in healthy donors. About the study: A later analysis reported the approximately 120 validation repertoires used the same platform as the approximately 650 first-cohort repertoires.

Using immunoSEQ multiplex PCR, the repertoire was profiled, and TCRdb retains in-frame clones only, with some absent. The sample yields 220,000 or so clones, over 65% seen once. As for this clone: Its antigen is unidentified.

General study findings and limits: The authors enumerated 150 to 200 TCR beta chains as linked to cytomegalovirus. The tendency of first-cohort TCR clusters to co-occur in the 90 to 150 validation repertoires was the finding of a later analysis.

The sample comprised PBMCs. The clonotype originates from a woman younger than 35 in good health and CMV-seronegative.

The CDR3 coding sequence is TGTGCCAGCAGCGGAGCCCGGGGCTATGGCTACACCTTC. Translated: CASSGARGYGYTF. This sequence joins TRBV11-1 and TRBJ1-2, with no clear D. The CDR3 consists of 13 residues. Germline V gene data show CDR1 as SGHAT and CDR2 as FQDESV (reference sequence). V was shortened by 5 bases and J by 4 bases, with 11 bases between the two germline ends.